This TCR beta chain was identified during a study of cytotoxic CD8 clonotypes in ibrutinib-treated CLL listed by TCRdb under 2021. Concerning the study at large: The cohort had some eleven relapsed/refractory and around 15 treatment-naive patients; roughly 17 were IGHV unmutated. Partial responses were observed in 24 patients and complete responses in 2; after a median follow-up of around 68 months, remission was maintained in approximately 14 patients and progression was observed in approximately 12. Response samples were taken after a median of about a year on treatment, ranging from roughly 6 to 36 months. An average of about 260,000 productive templates and some 99,000 productive rearrangements was obtained per sample. Of the approximately 87 people in the trial, about two dozen had longitudinal samples available. Cryopreserved peripheral blood mononuclear cells were collected before treatment, at response, and at either disease progression or sustained remission. Every sample from remission and from progressive disease was obtained while the patients were still on ibrutinib. On the study overall, not on this receptor specifically: Sampling times were not matched between sustained-remission and progressing patients, and lymph node repertoires were not studied. Baseline clonality exceeded that of age-matched healthy donors and correlated strongly with circulating CD8+ T-cell counts. Clonality increased at ibrutinib response, stayed stable in sustained remission, and fell back toward baseline at progression. Public clonotypes were rare and either contracted or stayed stable during treatment, and the rise in clonality at ibrutinib response reflected the expansion of private clonotypes.

The CDR3 measures 15 amino acids from cysteine to phenylalanine. Solely the CDR3 DNA is kept, with 45 bases framed from the first base. The germline V gene supplies CDR1 SGHVS and CDR2 FQNEAQ. V sheds 1 base and J sheds 3 bases, leaving 12 bases between their ends. Each clonotype received, on average, 10x coverage in deep resolution sequencing performed on a MiSeq, where the target depth lay between 1 in 1 million and 1 in 200,000 T cells. The immunoSEQ hsTCRB Kit was used to generate TCR beta libraries. Per the source publication's procedure: Data were analyzed with ImmunoSEQ Data Assistant and ImmunoSEQ Analyzer, with V, D and J genes assigned per IMGT definitions. Clonality was computed as one minus normalized Shannon entropy of productive rearrangement frequencies, ranging from 0 to 1. Only overrepresented clonotypes making up at least 0.05% of the repertoire of each patient were included in the public clonotype analysis. About twelve repertoires from age-matched healthy donors, obtained from immuneACCESS, served as clonality controls. TCRdb limited this immuneACCESS table to in-frame rearrangements with V and J called. A share of clones is missing; checked studies link under half to unresolved V genes, and the rest is unexplained. The DNA gave D and trimming, while V, J and clone size come from that table. This sample has roughly 76,000 clones in its table, and about 84% of those were observed once. The ten most abundant clones make up around 7.6% of the sample.

About this clone: The target of this receptor is not known. The sample holds no much larger clone one base away, and base qualities are not on file.

The time point tag for this specimen amounts to: progressive disease on ibrutinib. Roughly 2.2 micrograms of genomic DNA were extracted from cryopreserved PBMCs for TCR beta library preparation. Longitudinal blood samples from CLL patients receiving ibrutinib monotherapy were subjected to high-throughput TCR beta sequencing. The patients took part in an open-label, single-center phase 2 trial of ibrutinib monotherapy. The chain links TRBV7-8 with TRBJ1-1, with the identity of the D gene unclear. The receptor was derived from a human donor with chronic lymphocytic leukemia. The sample in question was PBMCs, obtained at disease progression, from a patient treated with ibrutinib. The sequenced DNA: TGTGCCAGCAGCTTAGTGGGCAGTGGGGACACTGAAGCTTTCTTT. It translates to CASSLVGSGDTEAFF.